The TCR beta chain under discussion was sequenced for a study of cytomegalovirus exposure and HLA in healthy donors. Overall study findings and caveats: Beyond CMV serostatus, there was no information to go on about immune exposure.

The PCR used 60 Vbeta and 13 Jbeta primers. Sequencing was performed with immunoSEQ multiplex PCR; in TCRdb, only in-frame clones are kept and a portion is missing. The sample has about 120,000 clones, around 84% seen once; the top ten hold about 3.3%. The CDR3 extends over 17 amino acids. With 1 base removed from V and 4 bases from J, the gap between germline ends came to 19 bases. In germline, CDR1 is GTSNPN, CDR2 SVGIG (reference sequence). Turning to this clone: Its target is unknown.

The receptor comes from a woman aged 25 to 45 in good health and CMV-seropositive. Sequenced sample: PBMCs. This chain joins TRBV30 and TRBJ2-2; the D gene is possibly TRBD2 (6 bases). CDR3 coding DNA: TGTGCCTGGAGTGGGGGCAGGGCGGGGTTAAGCACCGGGGAGCTGTTTTTT. Its protein is CAWSGGRAGLSTGELFF.